This TCR beta chain was captured by sequencing in a study of CD8+CD57+ T cells in acquired aplastic anemia listed by TCRdb under 2018. A note on the overall study: On average, sorted CD4+ and CD8+ cells yielded 3 to 4 ug of extracted DNA, with a range of about 0.19 to 30 ug. An average of about 10 million reads for CD4+ cells and approximately 11 million reads for CD8+ cells was obtained from healthy donor samples. The research as a whole found: CD8+ Simpson's diversity did not differ significantly between patients and healthy controls (P=0.060). Twenty-nine CD8+ CDR3 sequences were found in both patients and controls but appeared to be highly expressed in patients and within the immunodominant clones of the patients.

Genomic DNA served as template for TCR beta VDJ combination and CDR3 sequence profiling. An Illumina HiSeq 2000 was the platform used for TCR repertoire sequencing. In the paper's pipeline: TRBV/TRBJ rearrangement plots, CDR3 size and DJ length profiles, and Simpson's diversity index were used to assess repertoires. The most abundant DNA sequence in the deep sequencing data was defined as the immunodominant clone. CDR3 amino acid sequences were screened for sharing across subjects and were compared with published repertoires and the VDJdb database. TCRdb passed the public sequencing reads through fastp at Q25 and MiXCR, retaining productive beta sequences. CDR3 protein sequences are deduplicated, and each keeps its most common genes and DNA. The V and J calls shown here were made by TCRdb, not taken from the authors' results. For this sample there are 110,000 or so distinct CDR3 sequences; 40% to 60% appear just once. The leading ten clones occupy roughly 30% of the sample.

The CDR3 goes from the cysteine to the phenylalanine over 15 residues. Only the CDR3 region is kept as DNA, spanning 45 bases read in frame from base 1. At the junction V is shortened by 6 bases and J by 4 bases; bases outside the gene matches: 8. CDR1 PRHDT and CDR2 FYEKMQ were looked up in the germline V gene (reference sequence). Comments on this clonotype: Its antigen is currently not known. This may be a read error, as it is one base from a much larger clone.

TCR repertoires of sorted CD4+ and CD8+ blood T cells from severe aplastic anemia patients and healthy subjects were deep-sequenced in the study. Ficoll-Paque density gradient centrifugation was used to isolate peripheral blood mononuclear cells. Before DNA was extracted, CD4+ and CD8+ T cells were sorted using either FACS or magnetic beads. The source is a human donor in good health, serving as a control. What was sequenced was sorted CD4+, CD8+, or CD8+CD57+ T cells (not recorded which) from PBMCs. The chain employs TRBV13 and TRBJ2-1, with 8 junctional bases fitting TRBD1. This receptor carries the CDR3 CASRWQGAHYNEQFF. The nucleotide sequence is given as TGTGCCAGCAGGTGGCAGGGGGCGCATTACAATGAGCAGTTCTTC.